These 15 T cell receptor beta chains share one sample of origin, sequenced in a study of CXCR3-negative and CXCR3-positive naive CD8 T cells. Study-level findings and limits: Greater hydrophobicity was found in TRB CDR3s of CXCR3-positive naive cells than of CXCR3-negative naive cells.

Antigen specificity for these receptors is unknown. Carrying UMI labels, the TRB cDNA libraries were prepared through 5' RACE. TCRdb re-called the 5' RACE reads, yielding one record per CDR3 amino acid sequence without DNA. This listing includes about 130,000 distinct CDR3 sequences. The material sequenced was naive CXCR3+ CD8+ T cells from blood. Sample subset: CD45RO-CCR7+CD27+CD95- naive CD8+ T cells expressing CXCR3 (TNR3+). Every receptor here comes from a human donor in good health. Some clones in this sample may be carry-over from other donors' samples.

The chain is built from TRBV6-1 and TRBJ2-3; TCRdb gives TRBD2 as the D gene, but with no DNA this cannot be confirmed. This CDR3 has 16 residues. CDR1 MNHNS and CDR2 SASEGT come from the germline V gene. CDR3 in amino acids: CASSESAGGGTDTQYF.

The CDR3 loop is CASSLWLGETEAFF. The chain combines TRBV27 with TRBJ1-1; TCRdb proposes TRBD1, but this gene call is untestable without DNA. The CDR3 is 14 amino acids. Germline V gene sequence: CDR1 MNHEY, CDR2 SMNVEV (reference sequence).

V and J are TRBV5-6 and TRBJ1-1; TCRdb returns TRBD1, unconfirmable since there is no DNA. CDR3 length: 14 residues. Germline V lookup: CDR1 SGHDT, CDR2 YYEEEE. The CDR3 is CASSPGPLDTEAFF.

CDR3 sequence: CASSPRTDSAKNIQYF. The chain recombines TRBV28 with TRBJ2-4; there is no DNA to check the TCRdb D call of TRBD1. CDR3 size: 16 residues. CDR1 MDHEN and CDR2 SYDVKM come from the germline V gene.

The chain joins TRBV7-6 to TRBJ2-7; as DNA is missing, the TRBD2 call by TCRdb cannot be tested. The V gene's germline CDR1 is SGHVS and CDR2 FNYEAQ. CDR3 size: 16 residues. CDR3 in amino acids: CASSENRQRGSYEQYF. The full variable domain, with the rest looked up from reference TRBV7-6 and TRBJ2-7, is GAGVSQSPRYKVTKRGQDVALRCDPISGHVSLYWYRQALGQGPEFLTYFNYEAQQDKSGLPNDRFSAERPEGSISTLTIQRTEQRDSAMYRCASSENRQRGSYEQYFGPGTRLTVT.

The chain links TRBV27 to TRBJ1-1; TCRdb designates TRBD1, a call that cannot be tested without DNA. This CDR3 has 13 residues. Germline loops: CDR1 MNHEY, CDR2 SMNVEV (reference sequence). The CDR3 sequence: CASSWTGGTEAFF.

The chain couples TRBV7-9 to TRBJ2-7; checking the TCRdb D call of TRBD1 is not possible without DNA. Germline-derived CDR1 and CDR2 are SEHNR and FQNEAQ (reference sequence). This CDR3 contains 14 residues. This CDR3 is CASSPTGIDYEQYF.

The chain couples TRBV4-3 to TRBJ1-1. CDR1 is LGHNA and CDR2 is YSLEER in the germline V gene. This CDR3 spans 14 amino acids. CDR3: CASSQDRGNTEAFF.

This chain uses TRBV7-3 with TRBJ2-3. The CDR3 has 14 residues. Germline CDR1 reads SGHTA; CDR2 reads FQGTGA. Here the CDR3 reads CASSLTFSADTQYF.

This chain uses TRBV7-9 with TRBJ2-1; TCRdb indicates TRBD2, and absent DNA this call remains unverified. Germline assignment: CDR1 SEHNR and CDR2 FQNEAQ (reference sequence). The CDR3 loop spans 16 amino acids. The CDR3 reads CASSFLGSSTYNEQFF.

The chain is built from TRBV28 and TRBJ2-7. Per the germline V gene, CDR1 is MDHEN and CDR2 is SYDVKM. CDR3 size: 13 residues. The CDR3 sequence is CASSTLASYEQYF.

The V and J genes are TRBV20-1 and TRBJ2-1. CDR3 size: 14 residues. Per germline, CDR1 DFQATT and CDR2 SNEGSKA (reference sequence). CDR3 sequence reads: CSARDWTPYNEQFF.

The rearrangement links TRBV3-1 to TRBJ2-2. There are 13 residues in the CDR3. Germline loops: CDR1 LGHDT, CDR2 YNNKEL (reference sequence). CDR3 protein: CASSQGDTGELFF. Drawing the rest from reference TRBV3-1 and TRBJ2-2, the complete variable domain is DTAVSQTPKYLVTQMGNDKSIKCEQNLGHDTMYWYKQDSKKFLKIMFSYNNKELIINETVPNRFSPKSPDKAHLNLHINSLELGDSAVYFCASSQGDTGELFFGEGSRLTVL.

The CDR3 loop reads CSAPGQGNRWPNEKLFF. V usage is TRBV29-1 and J usage is TRBJ1-4; lacking DNA, the TRBD1 call made by TCRdb goes unchecked. This CDR3 has 17 residues. Looked up from germline, CDR1 is SQVTM and CDR2 is ANQGSEA.

The chain employs TRBV20-1 and TRBJ2-7; TCRdb's assignment of TRBD1 cannot be checked, as there is no DNA. Per the germline V gene, CDR1 is DFQATT and CDR2 is SNEGSKA (reference sequence). The CDR3 length is 15 residues. The CDR3 sequence: CSARDGQGKIYEQYF.